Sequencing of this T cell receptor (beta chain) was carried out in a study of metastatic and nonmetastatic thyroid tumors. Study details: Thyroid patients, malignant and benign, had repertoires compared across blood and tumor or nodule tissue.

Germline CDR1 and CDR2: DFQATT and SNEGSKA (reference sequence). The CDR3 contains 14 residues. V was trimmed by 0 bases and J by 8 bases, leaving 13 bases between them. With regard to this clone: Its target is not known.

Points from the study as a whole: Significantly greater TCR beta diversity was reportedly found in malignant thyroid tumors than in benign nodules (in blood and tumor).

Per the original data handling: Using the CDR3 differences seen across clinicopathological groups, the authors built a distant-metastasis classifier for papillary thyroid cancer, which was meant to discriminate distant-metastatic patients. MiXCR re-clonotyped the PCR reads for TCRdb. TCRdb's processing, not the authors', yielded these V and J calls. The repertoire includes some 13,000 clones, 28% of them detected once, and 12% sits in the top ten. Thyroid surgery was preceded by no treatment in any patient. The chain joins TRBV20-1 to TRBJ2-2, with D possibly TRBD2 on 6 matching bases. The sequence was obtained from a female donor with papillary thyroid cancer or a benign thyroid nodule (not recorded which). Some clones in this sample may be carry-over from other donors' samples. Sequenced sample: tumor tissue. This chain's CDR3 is CSARDGLAMGELFF. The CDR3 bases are TGCAGTGCTAGAGATGGGCTAGCGATGGGGGAGCTGTTTTTT.